This T cell receptor beta chain was documented in a study of blood T cell repertoires in COVID-19. Using immunoSEQ multiplex PCR, the repertoire was profiled, and TCRdb retains in-frame clones only, with some absent. This table has 100,000 to 150,000 clones, roughly four fifths appearing once. Germline V CDR1 and CDR2: SGHKS, YYEKEE (reference sequence). This CDR3 spans 15 amino acids. V dropped 5 bases and J dropped 2 bases, with 17 bases sitting between them. The TCR comes from a young man with COVID-19, enrolled during active disease. The chain is built from TRBV5-5 and TRBJ2-7; a possible D gene is TRBD2 (6 bases). The source material was peripheral blood. The CDR3: CASSYSGLSTYEQYF. The CDR3 nucleotides read TGTGCCAGCAGTTACTCGGGACTTTCAACCTACGAGCAGTACTTC. The variable domain in full, with the rest retrieved from reference TRBV5-5 and TRBJ2-7, is DAGVTQSPTHLIKTRGQQVTLRCSPISGHKSVSWYQQVLGQGPQFIFQYYEKEERGRGNFPDRFSARQFPNYSSELNVNALLLGDSALYLCASSYSGLSTYEQYFGPGTRLTVT.